The entry below gives a single T cell receptor (beta chain) sequence along with its context. These data come from a study of blood T cell repertoires in COVID-19. The wider study: Samples came from the United States, Italy and Spain, spanning acute and convalescent COVID-19.

In the authors' workflow: Using reference gene primer amplification, nucleated cell counts were estimated. Clones were sequenced by immunoSEQ multiplex PCR, and TCRdb holds only the in-frame ones, with some missing. V and J calls and clone size are as listed in that table; D and trimming were resolved from the DNA. The sample yields about 200,000 clones, roughly 87% seen once. CDR3 length: 15 amino acids. The ends were cut back, 4 bases at V and 8 bases at J, with 16 bases in the middle. Germline assignment: CDR1 SGHRS and CDR2 YFSETQ. Sequenced material: peripheral blood. This chain links TRBV5-1 with TRBJ1-6; D possibly corresponds to TRBD1 (6 bases). This clonotype was sampled from a man aged 35 to 55 with active or convalescent COVID-19. The CDR3 region is CASSLQGGRDSPLHF. In DNA, the CDR3 is TGCGCCAGCAGCCTACAGGGTGGAAGGGATTCACCCCTCCACTTT. Full variable domain (rest looked up from reference TRBV5-1 and TRBJ1-6): KAGVTQTPRYLIKTRGQQVTLSCSPISGHRSVSWYQQTPGQGLQFLFEYFSETQRNKGNFPGRFSGRQFSNSRSEMNVSTLELGDSALYLCASSLQGGRDSPLHFGNGTRLTVT.